The 25 T cell receptor beta chains given below trace back to one sample, sequenced in a study of blood T cell repertoires in COVID-19. Measured with immunoSEQ multiplex PCR; TCRdb has only the in-frame clones, and not every one. Among around 70,000 clones, about 92% were seen once, and the ten largest hold 1.5%. The specimen was peripheral blood. These TCRs come from a man aged 45-65 years with acute or convalescent COVID-19.

This chain connects TRBV6-4 to TRBJ1-2; D is undetermined. Trimming stripped 4 bases from V and 0 bases from J, with 18 bases between. Germline V gene lookup returns CDR1 MRHNA and CDR2 SNTAGT. The CDR3 totals 17 residues. The chain's CDR3 is CASSGPDGGFTNYGYTF. The CDR3 region has the DNA TGTGCCAGCAGTGGACCCGACGGAGGTTTTACTAACTATGGCTACACCTTC.

The gene calls are TRBV18 and TRBJ2-6; no definite D call. The CDR3 has 17 amino acids. Per the germline V gene, CDR1 is KGHSH and CDR2 is LQKENI. V lost 2 bases and J 4 bases, leaving 15 bases between the germline ends. This CDR3 is CASSPLAARAGANVLTF. For the CDR3, the DNA is TGTGCCAGCTCACCATTAGCCGCAAGAGCAGGGGCCAACGTCCTGACTTTC.

This chain uses TRBV27 with TRBJ2-1; weak D call: TRBD2 (5 bases). This CDR3 has 14 amino acids. Germline CDR1 and CDR2: MNHEY and SMNVEV (reference sequence). V lost 10 bases and J lost 0, with 13 bases in between. The CDR3 sequence is CATADWSSYNEQFF. CDR3 sequence (DNA): TGTGCCACCGCGGACTGGAGCTCCTACAATGAGCAGTTCTTC.

The CDR3 loop reads CASSLQGDYGYTF. CDR3 DNA: TGTGCCAGCAGCCTCCAGGGGGACTATGGCTACACCTTC. The rearrangement joins TRBV6-6 to TRBJ1-2; TRBD1 aligns across 7 bases. J lost 3 bases, V lost 6 bases, and 4 bases had no gene match. The CDR3 covers 13 residues. Per germline, CDR1 MNHNY and CDR2 SVGAGI (reference sequence).

The sample holds a few counts of this clone. V and J are TRBV7-6 and TRBJ2-2, with D possibly matching TRBD1 (5 bases). This CDR3 contains 17 residues. Trimming removed 2 bases from V and 4 bases from J, with 17 bases in between. Per the germline V gene, CDR1 is SGHVS and CDR2 is FNYEAQ. This chain's CDR3 is CASSLTISAGLTGELFF. CDR3 DNA sequence: TGTGCCAGCAGCTTAACCATTTCTGCAGGGCTCACCGGGGAGCTGTTTTTT.

The rearrangement joins TRBV5-1 to TRBJ2-3; D not certain. Germline V CDR1 and CDR2: SGHRS, YFSETQ. With 5 bases removed from V and 4 bases from J, the gap between germline ends came to 11 bases. The CDR3 is 13 amino acids. CDR3 bases: TGCGCCAGCAGTCGAGACAATTCAGATACGCAGTATTTT. This translates into CASSRDNSDTQYF.

This chain links TRBV3-1 (or the pseudogene TRBV3-2) with TRBJ2-2, with D unclear. CDR3 length equals 12 residues. Germline CDR1 and CDR2: LGHDT and YNNKEL (reference sequence). The V gene lost 2 bases and the J gene lost 7 bases, with 5 bases spanning the gap. CDR3 sequence (DNA): TGTGCCAGCAGCCAATCATTCGGGGAGCTGTTTTTT. Protein: CASSQSFGELFF.

Note on this clone: Sequence at one end of the junction differs from germline and may be a read error. The chain is built from TRBV7-9 and TRBJ1-4; D not resolved. The CDR3 is 12 residues long. CDR1 and CDR2 (germline): SEHNR, FQNEAQ (reference sequence). DNA of the CDR3: TGTGCCAGCAGCTTCCCGGGGTCAGGCCCCTCATTT. Translated, it gives CASSFPGSGPSF.

The V call is TRBV9, the J call TRBJ2-1; no definite D call. The CDR3 loop spans 12 amino acids. The V and J ends lost 5 bases and 6 bases respectively, with 9 bases between them. Germline V CDR1 and CDR2: SGDLS, YYNGEE. CDR3 region: CASSRVLNEQFF. The DNA of the CDR3 is TGTGCCAGCAGTCGGGTCCTCAATGAGCAGTTCTTC.

V is TRBV29-1 and J is TRBJ2-5, with D hard to call. V shed 1 base and J shed 2 bases, with 5 bases lying between them. This CDR3 has 12 residues. Germline V gene data show CDR1 as SQVTM and CDR2 as ANQGSEA. CDR3 sequence: CSVEVQQETQYF. The CDR3 DNA reads TGCAGCGTTGAAGTACAGCAAGAGACCCAGTACTTC.

The chain recombines TRBV4-1 with TRBJ2-2; TRBD2 is a possible D gene (5 bases). Germline V gene lookup returns CDR1 MGHRA and CDR2 YSYEKL. The CDR3 is 14 residues long. The V end lost 4 bases, the J end lost 6 bases, and 12 bases lay between the germline ends. The CDR3 DNA follows: TGCGCCAGCAGCCTCGGACTCTTCCCCGGGGAGCTGTTTTTT. Protein: CASSLGLFPGELFF.

This clone was seen once. The chain uses TRBV28 and TRBJ2-6, with 7 bases matching TRBD1. CDR1 is MDHEN, CDR2 SYDVKM, per germline. V gave up 6 bases and J gave up 0 bases; unmatched junction bases: 14. The length of the CDR3 is 19 residues. The CDR3 loop reads CASSRNRDRSRSGANVLTF. In nucleotides, the CDR3 is TGTGCCAGCAGCCGTAACCGGGACAGATCTCGCTCTGGGGCCAACGTCCTGACTTTC. The full variable domain, with the rest looked up from reference TRBV28 and TRBJ2-6, is DVKVTQSSRYLVKRTGEKVFLECVQDMDHENMFWYRQDPGLGLRLIYFSYDVKMKEKGDIPEGYSVSREKKERFSLILESASTNQTSMYLCASSRNRDRSRSGANVLTFGAGSRLTVL.

This chain uses TRBV6-2 or TRBV6-3 with TRBJ1-1; no firm D call. V lost 4 bases and J 2 bases, leaving 8 bases between the germline ends. The length of the CDR3 is 13 residues. Germline V gives CDR1 MNHEY, CDR2 SVGEGT. This CDR3 reads CASSFVLNTEAFF. The DNA for the CDR3 is TGTGCCAGCAGTTTTGTGCTAAACACTGAAGCTTTCTTT.

This rearrangement joins TRBV9 to TRBJ2-1; perhaps TRBD1 as D (5 bases). Looked up from germline, CDR1 is SGDLS and CDR2 is YYNGEE. The CDR3 length is 15 residues. V was clipped by 3 bases and J by 7 bases, with 17 bases between them. The CDR3: CASSETGTLGNEQFF. CDR3 nucleotide sequence: TGTGCCAGCAGCGAAACAGGTACTCTCGGGAATGAGCAGTTCTTC.

The CDR3: CASSRDRGGYGYTF. The CDR3, as DNA: TGTGCCAGCAGCCGCGACAGGGGTGGCTATGGCTACACCTTC. V and J are TRBV3-1 (or the pseudogene TRBV3-2) and TRBJ1-2, with 8 positions matching TRBD1. The CDR3 sequence is 14 residues long. Germline CDR1 reads LGHDT; CDR2 reads YNNKEL (reference sequence). V was clipped by 4 bases and J by 4 bases; unmatched bases: 5.

The J gene is TRBJ1-5, the V gene TRBV7-9; TRBD1 is a possible D gene (5 bases). V lost 4 bases and J lost 7, with 23 bases in between. This CDR3 comprises 17 residues. Germline V lookup: CDR1 SEHNR, CDR2 FQNEAQ (reference sequence). CDR3 loop: CASSSVESLRGTQPQHF. CDR3 in DNA: TGTGCCAGCAGCTCCGTAGAGAGCTTAAGGGGTACCCAGCCCCAGCATTTT.

The chain is built from TRBV2 and TRBJ2-7; TRBD1 agrees at 8 bases. Germline CDR1 SNHLY, CDR2 FYNNEI. The V segment lost 6 bases and the J segment 2 bases; nucleotides outside the gene matches: 9. This CDR3 is 15 amino acids long. CDR3 amino acids: CASRDAGTGPYEQYF. CDR3 DNA: TGTGCCAGCAGGGACGCCGGGACAGGTCCCTACGAGCAGTACTTC. The full variable domain, its missing parts supplied by reference TRBV2 and TRBJ2-7, is EPEVTQTPSHQVTQMGQEVILRCVPISNHLYFYWYRQILGQKVEFLVSFYNNEISEKSEIFDDQFSVERPDGSNFTLKIRSTKLEDSAMYFCASRDAGTGPYEQYFGPGTRLTVT.

V gene TRBV2 combines with J gene TRBJ2-3; D gene uncertain. Germline V gives CDR1 SNHLY, CDR2 FYNNEI. CDR3 size: 12 residues. Trimming stripped 6 bases from V and 8 bases from J, with 12 bases between. The CDR3 coding sequence is TGTGCCAGCAGCTTGCCGCCCGGTACGCAGTATTTT. Amino acid sequence: CASSLPPGTQYF. The full variable domain, completed using reference TRBV2 and TRBJ2-3, is EPEVTQTPSHQVTQMGQEVILRCVPISNHLYFYWYRQILGQKVEFLVSFYNNEISEKSEIFDDQFSVERPDGSNFTLKIRSTKLEDSAMYFCASSLPPGTQYFGPGTRLTVL.

This chain joins TRBV5-1 and TRBJ2-5, with a weak D call TRBD2 (6 bases). Trimming pared 6 bases from V and 2 bases from J, leaving 14 bases between. The V gene's germline CDR1 is SGHRS and CDR2 YFSETQ. This CDR3 region has 14 residues. The CDR3 protein is CASNDPGGQETQYF. Written as DNA, the CDR3 is TGCGCCAGCAATGATCCCGGGGGTCAAGAGACCCAGTACTTC. The whole variable domain, filled in from reference TRBV5-1 and TRBJ2-5, reads KAGVTQTPRYLIKTRGQQVTLSCSPISGHRSVSWYQQTPGQGLQFLFEYFSETQRNKGNFPGRFSGRQFSNSRSEMNVSTLELGDSALYLCASNDPGGQETQYFGPGTRLLVL.

The CDR3 sequence: CASVPLVMPQHF. For the CDR3, the DNA is TGTGCCAGCGTACCCCTAGTGATGCCCCAGCATTTT. The chain couples TRBV6-5 to TRBJ1-5; D gene uncertain. The germline gives CDR1 MNHEY, CDR2 SVGAGI. Trimming removed 8 bases from V and 9 bases from J, with 14 bases in between. This CDR3 spans 12 amino acids.

This rearrangement joins TRBV18 to TRBJ1-5; maybe TRBD1 (6 bases). The V gene's germline CDR1 is KGHSH and CDR2 LQKENI. This CDR3 is built from 15 residues. Trimming took off 5 bases at V and 1 base at J, with 12 bases between the two ends. CDR3 protein: CASSKDSLSNQPQHF. CDR3 nucleotides: TGTGCCAGCTCAAAGGACAGTTTGAGCAATCAGCCCCAGCATTTT.

The V and J genes are TRBV24-1 and TRBJ2-1; 8 bases are shared with TRBD2. Germline lookup yields CDR1 KGHDR and CDR2 SFDVKD. The CDR3 has 18 amino acids. With 0 bases clipped from V and 0 bases from J, the junction kept 6 bases outside the gene matches. In DNA, the CDR3 is TGTGCCACCAGTGATTTGCAGGCGGGGGGCTCCTCCTACAATGAGCAGTTCTTC. Residues: CATSDLQAGGSSYNEQFF.

The rearrangement joins TRBV2 to TRBJ1-1; possible D gene TRBD1, 5 bases. V shed 4 bases and J shed 3 bases, with 9 bases lying between them. Germline CDR1 is SNHLY and CDR2 is FYNNEI. The CDR3 totals 13 residues. Here the CDR3 reads CASSAGLYTEAFF. Written as DNA, the CDR3 is TGTGCCAGCAGTGCAGGGTTATACACTGAAGCTTTCTTT.

The J gene is TRBJ2-1, the V gene TRBV14, with a weak D call TRBD2 (6 bases). Germline CDR1 and CDR2: SGHDN and FVKESK. The V end lost 0 bases, the J end lost 10 bases, and 10 bases lay between the germline ends. The CDR3 length is 13 residues. The CDR3 spells CASSQDAGREQFF. The CDR3 DNA follows: TGTGCCAGCAGCCAAGATGCGGGAAGGGAGCAGTTCTTC.

The V and J genes are TRBV4-2 and TRBJ2-7, with TRBD2 matching over 10 bases. The CDR3 consists of 15 residues. Germline V gene sequence: CDR1 LGHNA, CDR2 YNFKEQ. J was trimmed by 5 bases and V by 4 bases; bases with no gene match: 8. For the CDR3, the DNA is TGTGCCAGCAGCCCCTTTGTTGGACTAGCGGACGAGCAGTACTTC. Translated: CASSPFVGLADEQYF.